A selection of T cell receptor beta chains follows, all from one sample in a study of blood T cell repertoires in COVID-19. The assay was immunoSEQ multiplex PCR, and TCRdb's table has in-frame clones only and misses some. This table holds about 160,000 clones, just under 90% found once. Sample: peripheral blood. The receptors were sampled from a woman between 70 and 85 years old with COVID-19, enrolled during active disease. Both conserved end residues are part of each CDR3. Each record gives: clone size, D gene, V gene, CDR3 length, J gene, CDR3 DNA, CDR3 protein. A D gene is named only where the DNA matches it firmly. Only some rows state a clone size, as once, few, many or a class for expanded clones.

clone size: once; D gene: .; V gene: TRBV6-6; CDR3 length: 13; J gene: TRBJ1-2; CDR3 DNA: TGTGCCAGCAGTCTCCAGGGGATCCTTGGCTACACCTTC; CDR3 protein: CASSLQGILGYTF
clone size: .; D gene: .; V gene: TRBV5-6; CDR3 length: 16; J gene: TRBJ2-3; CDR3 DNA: TGTGCCAGCAGCTTTACCGGCCTGGGGGCCACAGATACGCAGTATTTT; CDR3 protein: CASSFTGLGATDTQYF
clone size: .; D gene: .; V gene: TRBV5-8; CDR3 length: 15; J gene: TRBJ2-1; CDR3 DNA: TGTGCCAGCAGCTTGGCAGGGGCGGGCTACAATGAGCAGTTCTTC; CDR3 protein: CASSLAGAGYNEQFF
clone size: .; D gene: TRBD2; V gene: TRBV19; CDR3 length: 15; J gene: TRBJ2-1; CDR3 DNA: TGTGCCAGTAGTACTAGGACTAGAAATAGGTATGAGCAGTTCTTC; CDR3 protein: CASSTRTRNRYEQFF
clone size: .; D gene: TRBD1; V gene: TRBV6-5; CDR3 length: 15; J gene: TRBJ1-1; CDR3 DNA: TGTGCCAGCAGTTCGTTCCAGGGGGAGTATACTGAAGCTTTCTTT; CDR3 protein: CASSSFQGEYTEAFF
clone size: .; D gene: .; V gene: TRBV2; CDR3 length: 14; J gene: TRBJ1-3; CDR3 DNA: TGTGCCAGCAGCCTATACAGCTCTGGAAACACCATATATTTT; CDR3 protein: CASSLYSSGNTIYF
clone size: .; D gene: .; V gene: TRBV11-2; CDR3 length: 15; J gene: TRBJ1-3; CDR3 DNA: TGTGCCAGCAGCTTAGTTCGGGACTCTGGAAACACCATATATTTT; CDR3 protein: CASSLVRDSGNTIYF
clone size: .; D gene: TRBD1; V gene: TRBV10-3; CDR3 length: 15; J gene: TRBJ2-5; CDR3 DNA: TGTGCCATCAGAGCGGACAGGGAAGGCCAAGAGACCCAGTACTTC; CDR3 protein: CAIRADREGQETQYF
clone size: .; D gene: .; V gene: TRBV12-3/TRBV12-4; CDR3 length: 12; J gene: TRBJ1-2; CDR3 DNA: TGTGCCAGCGGAGGGTCCGCACCGGGCTACACCTTC; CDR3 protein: CASGGSAPGYTF
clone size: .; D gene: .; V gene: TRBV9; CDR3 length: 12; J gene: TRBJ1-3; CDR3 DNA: TGTGCCAGCAGCCCCCGGGGAAACACCATATATTTT; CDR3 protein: CASSPRGNTIYF
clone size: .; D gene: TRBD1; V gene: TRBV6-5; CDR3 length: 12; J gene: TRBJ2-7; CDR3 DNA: TGTGCCAGCAGGCAGGGGGCGAGGGAGCAGTACTTC; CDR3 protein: CASRQGAREQYF
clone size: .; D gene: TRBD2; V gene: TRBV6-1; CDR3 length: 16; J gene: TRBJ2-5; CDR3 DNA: TGTGCCAGCAGTGGCCTAGCGGGGGGGCGGCAAGAGACCCAGTACTTC; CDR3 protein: CASSGLAGGRQETQYF
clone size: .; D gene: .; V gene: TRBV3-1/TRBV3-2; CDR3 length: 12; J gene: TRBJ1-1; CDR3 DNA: TGTGCCAGCAGCCAATGGCAGACTGAAGCTTTCTTT; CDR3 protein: CASSQWQTEAFF
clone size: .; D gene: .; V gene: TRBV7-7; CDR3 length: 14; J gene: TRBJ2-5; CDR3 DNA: TGTGCCAGCAGCTTAGACGGCCTCGGGGAGACCCAGTACTTC; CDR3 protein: CASSLDGLGETQYF
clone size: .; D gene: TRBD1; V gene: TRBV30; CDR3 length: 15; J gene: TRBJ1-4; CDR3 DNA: TGTGCCTGGAGGGATCAGACAGGGGATGGAGAAAAACTGTTTTTT; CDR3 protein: CAWRDQTGDGEKLFF
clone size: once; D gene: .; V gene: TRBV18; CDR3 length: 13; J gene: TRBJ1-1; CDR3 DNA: TGTGCCAGCTCAGGAGACAGGAACACTGAAGCTTTCTTT; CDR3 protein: CASSGDRNTEAFF
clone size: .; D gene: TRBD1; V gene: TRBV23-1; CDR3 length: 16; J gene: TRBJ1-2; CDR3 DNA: TGCGCCAGCAGTCAATGGGACAGGGAAAATAACTATGGCTACACCTTC; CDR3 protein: CASSQWDRENNYGYTF
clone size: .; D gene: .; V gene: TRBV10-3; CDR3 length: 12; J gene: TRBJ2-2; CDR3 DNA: TGTGCCATCAGAGGGGTTACCGGGGAGCTGTTTTTT; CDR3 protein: CAIRGVTGELFF
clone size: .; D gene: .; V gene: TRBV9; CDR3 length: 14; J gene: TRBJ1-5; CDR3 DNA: TGTGCCAGCAGCGTGGGTACCGGGGGTCAGCCCCAGCATTTT; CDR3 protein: CASSVGTGGQPQHF
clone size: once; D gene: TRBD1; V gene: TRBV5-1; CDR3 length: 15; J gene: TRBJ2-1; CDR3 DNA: TGCGCCAGCAGCTTGGCCGGGACAGGGGCGAGTGAGCAGTTCTTC; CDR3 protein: CASSLAGTGASEQFF
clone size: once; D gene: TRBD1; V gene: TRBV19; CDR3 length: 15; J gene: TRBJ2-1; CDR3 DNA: TGTGCCAGTAGCCGCTGGGGACAGGGAGGCAATGAGCAGTTCTTC; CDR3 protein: CASSRWGQGGNEQFF
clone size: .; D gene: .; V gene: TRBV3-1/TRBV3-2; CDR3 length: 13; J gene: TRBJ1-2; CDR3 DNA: TGTGCCAGCAGCCAAAACAGGGAGGGTGGCTACACCTTC; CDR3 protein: CASSQNREGGYTF
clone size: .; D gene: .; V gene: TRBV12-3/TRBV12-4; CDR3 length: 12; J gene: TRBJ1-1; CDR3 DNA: TGTGCCAGCAGTTGGCACAACACTGAAGCTTTCTTT; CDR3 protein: CASSWHNTEAFF
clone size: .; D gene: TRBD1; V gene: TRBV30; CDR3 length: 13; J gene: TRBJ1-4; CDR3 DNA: TGTGCCTGGAGTGTACAGGGGTTTGAAAAACTGTTTTTT; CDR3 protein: CAWSVQGFEKLFF
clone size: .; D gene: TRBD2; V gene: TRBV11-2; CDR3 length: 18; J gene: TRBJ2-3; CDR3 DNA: TGTGCCAGCAGCTTAGTCCCGACTAGCGGGGGGGTGCATGATACGCAGTATTTT; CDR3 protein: CASSLVPTSGGVHDTQYF
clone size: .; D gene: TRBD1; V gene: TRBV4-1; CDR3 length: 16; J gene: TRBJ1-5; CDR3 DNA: TGCGCCAGCAGCCAAGTATTAGGACAGGGCGATCCGCCCCAGCATTTT; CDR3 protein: CASSQVLGQGDPPQHF
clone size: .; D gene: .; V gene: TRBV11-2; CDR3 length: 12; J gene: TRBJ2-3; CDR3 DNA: TGTGCCAGCAGGCTTGCGGCAGATACGCAGTATTTT; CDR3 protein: CASRLAADTQYF
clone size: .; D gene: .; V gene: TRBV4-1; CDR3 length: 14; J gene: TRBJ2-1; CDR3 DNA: TGCGCCAGCAGCCAAGTCCGACAGTCCAATGAGCAGTTCTTC; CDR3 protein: CASSQVRQSNEQFF
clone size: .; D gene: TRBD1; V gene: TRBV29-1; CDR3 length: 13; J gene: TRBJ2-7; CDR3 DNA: TGCAGCGTTGCGGACCCTGGCCTGACAGGGAAGTACTTC; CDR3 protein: CSVADPGLTGKYF
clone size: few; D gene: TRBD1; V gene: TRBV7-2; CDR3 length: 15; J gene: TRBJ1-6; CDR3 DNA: TGTGCCAGCAGCTTAGTTACGACAGGGGTTTATCCCCTCCACTTT; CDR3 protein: CASSLVTTGVYPLHF
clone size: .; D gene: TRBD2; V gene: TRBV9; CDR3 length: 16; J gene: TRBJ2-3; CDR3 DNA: TGTGCCAGCAGCCCTCATAGCGGGGTGAGCACAGATACGCAGTATTTT; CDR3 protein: CASSPHSGVSTDTQYF
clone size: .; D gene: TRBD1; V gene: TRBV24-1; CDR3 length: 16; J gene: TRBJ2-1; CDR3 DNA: TGTGCCACCAGTGACCCGGGACAGGGTGGGTTCGCTGAGCAGTTCTTC; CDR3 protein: CATSDPGQGGFAEQFF
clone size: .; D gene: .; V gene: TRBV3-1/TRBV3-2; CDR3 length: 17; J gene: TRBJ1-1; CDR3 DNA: TGTGCCAGCAGCCAAGCAAGATCCCACCTAGGGAACACTGAAGCTTTCTTT; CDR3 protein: CASSQARSHLGNTEAFF
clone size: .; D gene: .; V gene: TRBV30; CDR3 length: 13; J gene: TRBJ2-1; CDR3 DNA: TGTGCCTGGAGCCGGCAGGGAAGTAATGAGCAGTTCTTC; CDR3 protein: CAWSRQGSNEQFF
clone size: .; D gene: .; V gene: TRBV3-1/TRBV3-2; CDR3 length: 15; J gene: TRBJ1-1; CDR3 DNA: TGTGCCAGCAGCCAAGTCCTGGGGGCGAGAACTGAAGCTTTCTTT; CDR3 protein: CASSQVLGARTEAFF
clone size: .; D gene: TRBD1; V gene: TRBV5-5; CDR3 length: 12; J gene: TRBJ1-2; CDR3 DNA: TGTGCCAGCAGCTTACAGGGGCCTGGCTACACCTTC; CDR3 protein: CASSLQGPGYTF
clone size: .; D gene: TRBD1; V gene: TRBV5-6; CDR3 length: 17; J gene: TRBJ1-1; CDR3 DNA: TGTGCCAGCAGCGTGTGGGCGGGACAGGGTTCGAACACTGAAGCTTTCTTT; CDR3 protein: CASSVWAGQGSNTEAFF
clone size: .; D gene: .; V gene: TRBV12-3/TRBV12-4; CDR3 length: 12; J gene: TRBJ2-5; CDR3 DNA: TGTGCCAGCAGTGCTAGCGCGGAGACCCAGTACTTC; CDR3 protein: CASSASAETQYF